This TCR beta chain stems from a study of immune characterization of retroperitoneal liposarcoma. V shed 8 bases and J 9 bases; nucleotides not matched to a gene: 7. The CDR3 length is 14 residues. Germline CDR1 reads MNHEY; CDR2 reads SVGEGT. One entry per CDR3 protein results from TCRdb running MiXCR on the PCR reads. The data show under 15,000 distinct CDR3 sequences, less than 55% seen once. The sample holds a few counts of this clonotype. The chain carries TRBV6-2 or TRBV6-3 and TRBJ2-1, with 13 bases aligning to TRBD2. This TCR came from a female donor with retroperitoneal liposarcoma. The source material was tumor tissue. The CDR3 sequence is CASEGTSGKFEQFF. In DNA, the CDR3 is TGTGCCAGCGAGGGGACTAGCGGGAAGTTTGAGCAGTTCTTC.